A selection of T cell receptor beta chains follows, all from one sample in a study of T cell repertoires in cytomegalovirus infection. No antigen is known for these receptors. TCRdb recomputed calls from the reads with MiXCR, one row per CDR3 protein. The profile shows about a million distinct CDR3 sequences, under 40% of them singletons. The specimen was cultured CD8+ T cells from PBMCs, collected from culture after CMV antigen stimulation. The receptors come from a human donor in good health (CMV status not recorded). Some clones in this sample may be carry-over from other donors' samples. Each CDR3 is given with its conserved first and last residue. The D gene is left open where the match is weak. Part of the rows lack a size; the others show once, few, many or a class for expanded clones.

>12|TRBJ2-1|-|few|TRBV29-1
TGCAGCGTTGAAGAAGGAGTAGGCGAGCAGTTCTTC
CSVEEGVGEQFF
>15|TRBJ2-2|TRBD2|-|TRBV2
TGTGCCAGCACCCTGAGCGGGACGAACACCGGGGAGCTGTTTTTT
CASTLSGTNTGELFF
>16|TRBJ1-2|-|few|TRBV10-3
TGTGCCATCAGTGATTGGGGACACGGGGAAGACTATGGCTACACCTTC
CAISDWGHGEDYGYTF
>16|TRBJ1-2|-|-|TRBV14
TGTGCCAGCAGCCAACCTGACAGGACCTCTAACTATGGCTACACCTTC
CASSQPDRTSNYGYTF
>14|TRBJ1-5|TRBD1|-|TRBV10-1
TGCGCCAGCAGTGAGGGGACAGTTGGACAGCCCCAGCATTTT
CASSEGTVGQPQHF
>19|TRBJ1-1|TRBD1|-|TRBV18
TGTGCCAGCTCACCAACCGTCGGACAGGGATCGGTGATGAACACTGAAGCTTTCTTT
CASSPTVGQGSVMNTEAFF
>14|TRBJ2-7|TRBD1|few|TRBV20-1
TGCAGTGCTAGGGTAACAGGGGGAGGTCACGAGCAGTACTTC
CSARVTGGGHEQYF
>13|TRBJ2-1|-|-|TRBV27
TGTGCCAGCACCCCTCGAGGAGACAATGAGCAGTTCTTC
CASTPRGDNEQFF
>15|TRBJ1-1|TRBD1|-|TRBV7-2
TGTGCCAGCAGCTTAGCGAGGGGGCAGGGGACTGAAGCTTTCTTT
CASSLARGQGTEAFF
>15|TRBJ1-5|-|-|TRBV6-6
TGTGCCAGCAGTTACGAACTCAGTCTCAATCAGCCCCAGCATTTT
CASSYELSLNQPQHF
>14|TRBJ2-3|TRBD1|-|TRBV12-3/TRBV12-4
TGTGCCAGCAGAGGGGACAGCTCCACAGATACGCAGTATTTT
CASRGDSSTDTQYF
>15|TRBJ2-5|TRBD1|many|TRBV12-3/TRBV12-4
TGTGCCAGCAGTCCCCGACAGGGGCTACAAGAGACCCAGTACTTC
CASSPRQGLQETQYF
>20|TRBJ1-1|-|many|TRBV7-2
TGTGCCAGCAGCCTCTCCCCTTTTCAGCTGGGGGCGGTGGGTAACACTGAAGCTTTCTTT
CASSLSPFQLGAVGNTEAFF
>13|TRBJ1-1|-|-|TRBV19
TGTGCCAGTAGTATGGCACCGAACACTGAAGCTTTCTTT
CASSMAPNTEAFF
>13|TRBJ1-2|TRBD1|-|TRBV12-3/TRBV12-4
TGTGCCAGCCTACAGGGGCCAGCCTATGGCTACACCTTC
CASLQGPAYGYTF
>13|TRBJ2-3|-|-|TRBV11-2
TGTGCCAGCAGCAAAGCGGTCACAGATACGCAGTATTTT
CASSKAVTDTQYF